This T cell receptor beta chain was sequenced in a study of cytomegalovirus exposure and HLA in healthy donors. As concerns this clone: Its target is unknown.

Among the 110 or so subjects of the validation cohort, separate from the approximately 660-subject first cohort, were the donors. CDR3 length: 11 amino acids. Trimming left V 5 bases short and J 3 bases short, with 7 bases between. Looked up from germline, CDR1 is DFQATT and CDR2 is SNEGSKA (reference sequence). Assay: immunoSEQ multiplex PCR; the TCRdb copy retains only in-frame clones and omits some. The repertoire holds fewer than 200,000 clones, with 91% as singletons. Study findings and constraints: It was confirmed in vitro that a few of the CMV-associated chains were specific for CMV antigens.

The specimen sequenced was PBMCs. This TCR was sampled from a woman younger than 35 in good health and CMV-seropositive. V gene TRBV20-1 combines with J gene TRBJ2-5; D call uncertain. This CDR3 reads CSAEEKETQYF. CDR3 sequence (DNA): TGCAGTGCTGAAGAGAAAGAGACCCAGTACTTC.